One and the same sample provided the 3 T cell receptor beta chains below, sequenced in a study of shared clonotypes between healthy human individuals. TCRdb's table, derived via immunoSEQ multiplex PCR, lists solely in-frame clones and lacks some. The data contain 2 million to 3 million clones, roughly 93% of them singletons. Sequences were obtained from naive CD4+ T cells from PBMCs. This sample's subset: CD45RA+ positively selected. These receptors were obtained from a man younger than 35 in good health. Some clones in this sample may be carry-over from other donors' samples.

This chain links TRBV7-9 with TRBJ1-1; the D is unclear. Looked up from germline, CDR1 is SEHNR and CDR2 is FQNEAQ (reference sequence). This CDR3 spans 12 amino acids. V lost 0 bases and J lost 7, with 6 bases in between. CDR3 region: CASSLADGEAFF. The CDR3, as DNA: TGTGCCAGCAGCTTAGCGGACGGTGAAGCTTTCTTT. Full variable domain (rest looked up from reference TRBV7-9 and TRBJ1-1): DTGVSQNPRHKITKRGQNVTFRCDPISEHNRLYWYRQTLGQGPEFLTYFQNEAQLEKSRLLSDRFSAERPKGSFSTLEIQRTEQGDSAMYLCASSLADGEAFFGQGTRLTVV.

The CDR3: CASSGPSNQPQHF. CDR3 DNA sequence: TGTGCCAGCTCGGGCCCAAGCAATCAGCCCCAGCATTTT. The rearrangement links TRBV7-2 to TRBJ1-5; D gene unclear. The V end was cut by 8 bases, the J end by 1 base, with 9 bases between. The CDR3 extends over 13 amino acids. Germline V gene lookup returns CDR1 SGHTA and CDR2 FQGNSA.

This clone was recorded a few times. The chain combines TRBV9 with TRBJ1-4, with D possibly being TRBD1 (6 bases). The CDR3 has 16 residues. V was trimmed by 3 bases and J by 4 bases, leaving 16 bases between them. Germline-derived CDR1 and CDR2 are SGDLS and YYNGEE. This CDR3 is CASSETNGQFNEKLFF. As DNA, the CDR3 is TGTGCCAGCAGCGAGACAAACGGACAGTTTAATGAAAAACTGTTTTTT. The complete variable domain, with remaining parts taken from reference TRBV9 and TRBJ1-4, reads DSGVTQTPKHLITATGQRVTLRCSPRSGDLSVYWYQQSLDQGLQFLIQYYNGEERAKGNILERFSAQQFPDLHSELNLSSLELGDSALYFCASSETNGQFNEKLFFGSGTQLSVL.